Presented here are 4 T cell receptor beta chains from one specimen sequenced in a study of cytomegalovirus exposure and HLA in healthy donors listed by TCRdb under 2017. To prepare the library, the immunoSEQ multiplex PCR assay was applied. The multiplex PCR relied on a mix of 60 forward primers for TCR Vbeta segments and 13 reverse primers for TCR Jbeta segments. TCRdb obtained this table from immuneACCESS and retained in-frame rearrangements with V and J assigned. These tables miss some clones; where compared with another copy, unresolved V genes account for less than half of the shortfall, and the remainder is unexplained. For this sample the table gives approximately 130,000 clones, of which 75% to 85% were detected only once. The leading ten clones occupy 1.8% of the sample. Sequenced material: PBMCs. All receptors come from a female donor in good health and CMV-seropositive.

CDR3 nucleotides: TGTGCCATCAGTGAGTCCCGCGGGGTATCCGGAGGGAGGGTGGACGAGCAGTACTTC. Translated: CAISESRGVSGGRVDEQYF. The chain has TRBV10-3 and TRBJ2-7; 7 nucleotides match TRBD2. There are 19 residues in the CDR3. From germline, CDR1 is ENHRY and CDR2 SYGVKD. The J segment lost 5 bases and the V segment lost 0 bases, leaving 19 bases of the junction unmatched.

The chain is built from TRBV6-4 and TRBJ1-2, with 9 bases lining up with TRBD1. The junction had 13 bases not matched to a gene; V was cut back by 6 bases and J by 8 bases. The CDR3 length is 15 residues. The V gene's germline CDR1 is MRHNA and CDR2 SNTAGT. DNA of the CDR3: TGTGCCAGCAGAAAACAGGGACAGGGATCGGGGGGCTACACCTTC. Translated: CASRKQGQGSGGYTF.

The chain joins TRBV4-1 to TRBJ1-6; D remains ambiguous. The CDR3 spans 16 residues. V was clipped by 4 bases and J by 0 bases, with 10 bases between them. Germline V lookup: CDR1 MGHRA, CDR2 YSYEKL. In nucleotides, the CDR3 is TGCGCCAGCAGCCTCCCGTCTAGCTCCTATAATTCACCCCTCCACTTT. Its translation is CASSLPSSSYNSPLHF.

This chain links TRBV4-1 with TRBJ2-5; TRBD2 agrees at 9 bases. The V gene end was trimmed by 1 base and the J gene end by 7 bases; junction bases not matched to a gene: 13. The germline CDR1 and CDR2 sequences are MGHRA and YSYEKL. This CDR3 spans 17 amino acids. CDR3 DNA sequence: TGCGCCAGCAGCCAAGTAGAGGGCGGGGGGGCCGTCGGGACCCAGTACTTC. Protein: CASSQVEGGGAVGTQYF.